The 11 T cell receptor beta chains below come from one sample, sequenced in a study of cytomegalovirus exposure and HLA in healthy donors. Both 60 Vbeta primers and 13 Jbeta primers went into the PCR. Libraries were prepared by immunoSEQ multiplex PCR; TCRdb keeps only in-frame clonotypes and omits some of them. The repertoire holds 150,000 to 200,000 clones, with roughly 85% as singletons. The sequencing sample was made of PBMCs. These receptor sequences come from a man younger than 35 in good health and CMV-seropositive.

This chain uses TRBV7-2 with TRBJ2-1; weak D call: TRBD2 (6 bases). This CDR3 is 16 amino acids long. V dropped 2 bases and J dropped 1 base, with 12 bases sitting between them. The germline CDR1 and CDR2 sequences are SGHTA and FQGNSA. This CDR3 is CASSLLARGSYNEQFF. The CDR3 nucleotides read TGTGCCAGCAGCTTACTAGCGAGGGGTTCCTACAATGAGCAGTTCTTC.

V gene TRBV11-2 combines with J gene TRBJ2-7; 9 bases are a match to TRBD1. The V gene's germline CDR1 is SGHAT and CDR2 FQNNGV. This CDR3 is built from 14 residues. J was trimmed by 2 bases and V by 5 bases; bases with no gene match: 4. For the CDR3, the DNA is TGTGCCAGCAGCGACAGGGGGAGCCCCTACGAGCAGTACTTC. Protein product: CASSDRGSPYEQYF.

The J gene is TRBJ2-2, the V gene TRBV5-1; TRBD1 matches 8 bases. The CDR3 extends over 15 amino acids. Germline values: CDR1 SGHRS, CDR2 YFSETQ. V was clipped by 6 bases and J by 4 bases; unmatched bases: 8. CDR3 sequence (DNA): TGCGCCAGCAACGCCGGGACAGGTACCACCGGGGAGCTGTTTTTT. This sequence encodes CASNAGTGTTGELFF.

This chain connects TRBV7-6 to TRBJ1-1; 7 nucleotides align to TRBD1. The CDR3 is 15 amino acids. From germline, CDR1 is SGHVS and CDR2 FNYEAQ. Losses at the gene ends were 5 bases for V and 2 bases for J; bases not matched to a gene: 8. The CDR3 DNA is TGTGCCAGCAGCGCAGGGACAGTAGGCAACACTGAAGCTTTCTTT. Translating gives CASSAGTVGNTEAFF.

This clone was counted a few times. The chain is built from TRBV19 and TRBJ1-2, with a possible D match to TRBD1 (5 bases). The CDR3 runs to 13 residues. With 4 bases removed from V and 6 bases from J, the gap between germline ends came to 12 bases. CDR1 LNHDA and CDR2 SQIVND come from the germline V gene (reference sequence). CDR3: CASSRGVANGYTF. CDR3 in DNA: TGTGCCAGTAGTAGGGGGGTCGCGAATGGCTACACCTTC. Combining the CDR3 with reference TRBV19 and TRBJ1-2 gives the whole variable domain DGGITQSPKYLFRKEGQNVTLSCEQNLNHDAMYWYRQDPGQGLRLIYYSQIVNDFQKGDIAEGYSVSREKKESFPLTVTSAQKNPTAFYLCASSRGVANGYTFGSGTRLTVV.

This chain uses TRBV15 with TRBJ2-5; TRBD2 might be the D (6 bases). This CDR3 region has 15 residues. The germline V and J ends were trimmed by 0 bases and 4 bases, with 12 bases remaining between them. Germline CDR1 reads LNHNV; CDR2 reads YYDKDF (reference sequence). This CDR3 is CATSRDRRGVETQYF. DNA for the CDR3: TGTGCCACCAGCAGAGATCGGAGGGGCGTAGAGACCCAGTACTTC.

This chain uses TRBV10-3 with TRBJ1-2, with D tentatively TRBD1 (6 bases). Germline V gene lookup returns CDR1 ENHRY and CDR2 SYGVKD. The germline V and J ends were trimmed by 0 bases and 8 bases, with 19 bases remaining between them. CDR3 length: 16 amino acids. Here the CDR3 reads CAISESTGRGRGGYTF. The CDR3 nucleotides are TGTGCCATCAGTGAGTCTACAGGGAGAGGGAGAGGAGGCTACACCTTC.

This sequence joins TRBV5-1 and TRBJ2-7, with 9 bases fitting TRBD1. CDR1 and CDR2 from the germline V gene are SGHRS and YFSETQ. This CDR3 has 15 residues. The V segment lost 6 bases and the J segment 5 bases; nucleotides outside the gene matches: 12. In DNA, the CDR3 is TGCGCCAGCACCGATGGGACAGGGATTTCGCACGAGCAGTACTTC. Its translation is CASTDGTGISHEQYF.

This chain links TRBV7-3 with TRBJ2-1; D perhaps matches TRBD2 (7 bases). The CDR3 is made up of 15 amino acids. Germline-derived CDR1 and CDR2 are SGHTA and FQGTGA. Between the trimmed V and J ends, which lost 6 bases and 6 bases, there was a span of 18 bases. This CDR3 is CASSRSSGGANEQFF. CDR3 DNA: TGTGCCAGCAGTCGATCGAGTGGGGGGGCCAATGAGCAGTTCTTC. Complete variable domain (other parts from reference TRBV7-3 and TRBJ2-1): GAGVSQTPSNKVTEKGKYVELRCDPISGHTALYWYRQSLGQGPEFLIYFQGTGAADDSGLPNDRFFAVRPEGSVSTLKIQRTERGDSAVYLCASSRSSGGANEQFFGPGTRLTVL.

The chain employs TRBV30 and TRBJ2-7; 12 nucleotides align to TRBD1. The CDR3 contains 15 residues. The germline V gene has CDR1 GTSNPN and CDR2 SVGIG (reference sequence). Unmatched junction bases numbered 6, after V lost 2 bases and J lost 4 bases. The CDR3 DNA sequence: TGTGCCTGGAGTTCGGGGGACAGGGGGCTTTACGAGCAGTACTTC. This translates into CAWSSGDRGLYEQYF.

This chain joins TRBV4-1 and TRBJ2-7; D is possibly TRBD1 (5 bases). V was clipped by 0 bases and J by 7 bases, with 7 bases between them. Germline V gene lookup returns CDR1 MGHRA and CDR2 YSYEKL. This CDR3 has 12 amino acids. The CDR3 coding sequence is TGCGCCAGCAGCCAAGAGAAGGGGGAGCAGTACTTC. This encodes CASSQEKGEQYF.